Shown below are 28 T cell receptor beta chains from a single sample sequenced in a study of cytomegalovirus exposure and HLA in healthy donors. Researchers ran the PCR with 60 Vbeta and 13 Jbeta primers. Measured with immunoSEQ multiplex PCR; TCRdb has only the in-frame clones, and not every one. The data show about 150,000 clones, roughly 80% seen once. The sequenced sample consisted of PBMCs. The receptors shown here come from a man aged 18 to 29 in good health and CMV-seronegative.

V and J are TRBV18 and TRBJ1-4; 7 positions match TRBD1. Germline V gives CDR1 KGHSH, CDR2 LQKENI. The CDR3 totals 15 residues. The trim removed 3 bases at V and 7 bases at J, leaving 8 bases unmatched. The CDR3 sequence: CASSPLTGTAEKLFF. The CDR3 DNA follows: TGTGCCAGCTCACCTTTGACAGGGACTGCTGAAAAACTGTTTTTT.

This chain connects TRBV7-6 to TRBJ2-3; TRBD2 aligns across 7 bases. V lost 3 bases and J lost 1; bases outside the gene matches: 1. Germline loops: CDR1 SGHVS, CDR2 FNYEAQ. The CDR3 contains 14 residues. This CDR3 reads CASSFAGGTDTQYF. The CDR3 nucleotides read TGTGCCAGCAGCTTTGCGGGGGGCACAGATACGCAGTATTTT.

This chain uses TRBV11-2 with TRBJ2-2; TRBD2 aligns across 12 bases. Germline assignment: CDR1 SGHAT and CDR2 FQNNGV. The CDR3 spans 15 residues. J gave up 7 bases and V 3 bases, and 3 bases lay outside the gene matches. Written as DNA, the CDR3 is TGTGCCAGCAGCTTCGAGACTAGCGGGAGCGGGGAGCTGTTTTTT. Residues: CASSFETSGSGELFF.

The gene calls are TRBV7-2 and TRBJ2-1; 15 nucleotides align to TRBD2. J lost 6 bases, V lost 6 bases, and 3 bases had no gene match. This CDR3 region has 15 residues. Germline V gives CDR1 SGHTA, CDR2 FQGNSA. The CDR3 bases are TGTGCCAGCAGGCCGGGACTAGCGGGAGGCAATGAGCAGTTCTTC. Translation: CASRPGLAGGNEQFF.

A single count supports this clone. This sequence joins TRBV11-3 and TRBJ2-7; 12 bases map to TRBD2. Germline V gene data show CDR1 as SGHNT and CDR2 as YENEEA. With 5 bases clipped from V and 0 bases from J, the junction kept 2 bases outside the gene matches. The length of the CDR3 is 15 residues. The CDR3 is CASSPSGRGSYEQYF. The CDR3, as DNA: TGTGCCAGCAGCCCTAGCGGGAGGGGCTCCTACGAGCAGTACTTC.

Regarding this clone: Other DNA sequences in this specimen translate into the identical CDR3. The V gene is TRBV6-4, the J gene TRBJ2-7, with 11 positions matching TRBD2. The CDR3 totals 17 residues. J lost 6 bases, V lost 5 bases, and 15 bases had no gene match. Per germline, CDR1 MRHNA and CDR2 SNTAGT. The CDR3 DNA reads TGTGCCAGCAGTACCGCTAGCGGGAGGCCACGCAAGGGCGAGCAGTACTTC. Translation gives CASSTASGRPRKGEQYF.

The sample holds one count of this clone. The chain employs TRBV5-4 and TRBJ2-7; 9 positions match TRBD1. The germline V gene has CDR1 SGHNT and CDR2 YYREEE (reference sequence). J gave up 6 bases and V 7 bases, and 14 bases lay outside the gene matches. This CDR3 is 15 amino acids long. This CDR3 is CASSLPGTGLREQYF. CDR3 DNA: TGTGCCAGCTCTCTTCCCGGGACAGGGCTTCGCGAGCAGTACTTC.

This clone was detected only once. The chain recombines TRBV6-1 with TRBJ2-7; 7 positions match TRBD1. The CDR3 is 15 amino acids. After removal of 7 bases from V and 2 bases from J, the junction contained 11 bases not matched to a gene. CDR1 and CDR2 from the germline V gene are MNHNS and SASEGT. As DNA, the CDR3 is TGTGCCAGCACCCTTTCCCACAGGGGCCCCTACGAGCAGTACTTC. It codes for CASTLSHRGPYEQYF.

DNA of the CDR3: TGTGCTAGTGGTTTGGCAGACAGGGTCAGCACAGATACGCAGTATTTT. Amino acid sequence: CASGLADRVSTDTQYF. The chain combines TRBV12-5 with TRBJ2-3; TRBD1 aligns across 7 bases. CDR1 is LGHNT, CDR2 FRNRAP, per germline. CDR3 length equals 16 residues. V lost 1 base and J lost 0; bases outside the gene matches: 4.

The chain is built from TRBV28 and TRBJ1-1; TRBD1 matches 9 bases. Trimming took 7 bases from V and 5 from J; bases not matched to a gene: 2. The CDR3 loop spans 12 amino acids. Per the germline V gene, CDR1 is MDHEN and CDR2 is SYDVKM. The CDR3 sequence: CASTDRGTEAFF. The CDR3 DNA sequence: TGTGCCAGCACTGACAGGGGGACTGAAGCTTTCTTT.

V gene TRBV5-1 combines with J gene TRBJ2-3, with 12 bases lining up with TRBD1. With 4 bases clipped from V and 3 bases from J, the junction kept 18 bases outside the gene matches. Germline V lookup: CDR1 SGHRS, CDR2 YFSETQ. This CDR3 comprises 20 residues. CDR3 residues: CASSPGDRGRGSGRTDTQYF. CDR3 in DNA: TGCGCCAGCAGCCCCGGGGACAGGGGGCGCGGTAGCGGGAGAACAGATACGCAGTATTTT. The whole variable domain, filled in from reference TRBV5-1 and TRBJ2-3, reads KAGVTQTPRYLIKTRGQQVTLSCSPISGHRSVSWYQQTPGQGLQFLFEYFSETQRNKGNFPGRFSGRQFSNSRSEMNVSTLELGDSALYLCASSPGDRGRGSGRTDTQYFGPGTRLTVL.

The chain uses TRBV30 and TRBJ1-5; 7 bases line up with TRBD1. Germline loops: CDR1 GTSNPN, CDR2 SVGIG (reference sequence). With 2 bases clipped from V and 2 bases from J, the junction kept 6 bases outside the gene matches. The CDR3 covers 15 residues. The CDR3 DNA reads as TGTGCCTGGAGTCTGGACAGGAGCGGCAATCAGCCCCAGCATTTT. Its translation: CAWSLDRSGNQPQHF.

The gene calls are TRBV7-3 and TRBJ2-7; TRBD1 matches at 8 bases. The ends lost 5 bases at V and 5 bases at J; junction bases unmatched: 8. The CDR3 covers 14 residues. The germline gives CDR1 SGHTA, CDR2 FQGTGA. This CDR3 is CASSPSTGEDEQYF. The CDR3 DNA is TGTGCCAGCAGCCCCTCGACAGGGGAGGACGAGCAGTACTTC.

The chain has TRBV19 and TRBJ2-3, with D possibly TRBD2 on 6 matching bases. Germline-derived CDR1 and CDR2 are LNHDA and SQIVND (reference sequence). V lost 6 bases and J lost 2, with 12 bases in between. The CDR3 has 14 amino acids. This CDR3 reads CASSPGLDTDTQYF. The CDR3 DNA follows: TGTGCCAGTAGCCCGGGACTCGACACAGATACGCAGTATTTT.

The J gene is TRBJ2-5, the V gene TRBV7-2; maybe TRBD1 (6 bases). CDR1 is SGHTA and CDR2 is FQGNSA in the germline V gene. The CDR3 loop spans 14 amino acids. The ends were cut back, 5 bases at V and 1 base at J, with 11 bases in the middle. The CDR3 sequence: CASSRGGIQETQYF. The CDR3 coding sequence is TGTGCCAGCAGCCGAGGGGGAATCCAAGAGACCCAGTACTTC. Full variable domain (rest looked up from reference TRBV7-2 and TRBJ2-5): GAGVSQSPSNKVTEKGKDVELRCDPISGHTALYWYRQSLGQGLEFLIYFQGNSAPDKSGLPSDRFSAERTGGSVSTLTIQRTQQEDSAVYLCASSRGGIQETQYFGPGTRLLVL.

This chain joins TRBV7-2 and TRBJ2-7; D gene ambiguous. Germline loops: CDR1 SGHTA, CDR2 FQGNSA. The CDR3 loop spans 14 amino acids. V was cut by 0 bases and J by 3 bases, with 9 bases left in between. CDR3 nucleotides: TGTGCCAGCAGCTTAGCGGTTAGCTACTACGAGCAGTACTTC. Translated: CASSLAVSYYEQYF.

This clone was counted a single time. This chain's CDR3 is CSFRGSPYEQYF. CDR3 coding DNA: TGCAGCTTTCGCGGGAGCCCCTACGAGCAGTACTTC. This chain connects TRBV29-1 to TRBJ2-5; TRBD2 aligns across 7 bases. The end of the DNA is better explained by TRBJ2-7, so the J call may be wrong. The CDR3 is 12 amino acids. CDR1 is SQVTM and CDR2 is ANQGSEA in the germline V gene.

This clone was observed a handful of times. The rearrangement links TRBV29-1 to TRBJ2-7; D perhaps matches TRBD1 (8 bases). This CDR3 has 13 amino acids. Trimming left V 3 bases short and J 3 bases short, with 12 bases between. Germline CDR1 and CDR2: SQVTM and ANQGSEA. Here the CDR3 DNA reads TGCAGCGTTGATACAGGGGGGGGCTACGAGCAGTACTTC. This gives the protein CSVDTGGGYEQYF.

The chain employs TRBV5-1 and TRBJ2-1; TRBD1 matches at 9 bases. Per germline, CDR1 SGHRS and CDR2 YFSETQ. V lost 4 bases and J lost 5; bases outside the gene matches: 10. CDR3 length: 16 residues. The CDR3 protein is CASSSEPTGGHNEQFF. The CDR3 DNA sequence: TGCGCCAGCAGCAGTGAGCCCACAGGGGGCCACAATGAGCAGTTCTTC.

Remarks on this clone: At one end, the junction sequence differs from germline, possibly due to a read error. The rearrangement links TRBV7-7 to TRBJ2-7; no reliable D call. CDR3 length equals 13 residues. CDR1 SSHAT and CDR2 FNYEAQ come from the germline V gene (reference sequence). The CDR3 sequence is CASSPESSYEQYF. CDR3 bases: TGTGCTAGCAGCCCTGAGAGTTCCTACGAGCAGTACTTC.

V usage is TRBV28 and J usage is TRBJ1-5, with a weak D call TRBD1 (5 bases). The CDR3 contains 16 residues. In germline, CDR1 is MDHEN, CDR2 SYDVKM. V was cut by 5 bases and J by 0 bases, with 14 bases left in between. The CDR3 protein is CASSERGYFSNQPQHF. In DNA, the CDR3 is TGTGCCAGCAGTGAACGGGGGTACTTTAGCAATCAGCCCCAGCATTTT.

This sequence joins TRBV18 and TRBJ2-2; D perhaps matches TRBD1 (6 bases). Trimming cost V 5 bases and J 0 bases, with 10 bases left between them. CDR1 is KGHSH and CDR2 is LQKENI in the germline V gene. This CDR3 is 15 amino acids long. In DNA, the CDR3 is TGTGCCAGCTCATCGGACAGTTCGAACACCGGGGAGCTGTTTTTT. This codes for CASSSDSSNTGELFF. Based on the CDR3 plus reference TRBV18 and TRBJ2-2, the full variable domain is NAGVMQNPRHLVRRRGQEARLRCSPMKGHSHVYWYRQLPEEGLKFMVYLQKENIIDESGMPKERFSAEFPKEGPSILRIQQVVRGDSAAYFCASSSDSSNTGELFFGEGSRLTVL.

The J gene is TRBJ1-3, the V gene TRBV18; D is uncertain. V was pared by 1 base and J by 4 bases, with 5 bases between. The length of the CDR3 is 13 residues. Germline V CDR1 and CDR2: KGHSH, LQKENI. The CDR3 DNA sequence: TGTGCCAGCTCACCACTGGCCGGAAACACCATATATTTT. Translated, it gives CASSPLAGNTIYF.

CDR3 protein: CASSPPGWSAVTEAFF. CDR3 in DNA: TGTGCCAGCTCACCACCGGGTTGGTCGGCGGTCACTGAAGCTTTCTTT. The chain has TRBV18 and TRBJ1-1; unclear D gene. This CDR3 has 16 residues. From germline, CDR1 is KGHSH and CDR2 LQKENI. V gave up 0 bases and J gave up 4 bases, with 15 bases separating them.

This chain joins TRBV7-8 and TRBJ2-7, with TRBD1 matching 7 bases. Germline loops: CDR1 SGHVS, CDR2 FQNEAQ. The CDR3 consists of 14 residues. The V and J ends lost 8 bases and 0 bases, in that order; junction bases with no gene match: 7. The CDR3 DNA follows: TGTGCCAGCGGAACCGGGACAGCCTCCTACGAGCAGTACTTC. Protein product: CASGTGTASYEQYF.

This clone has a handful of counts. The chain joins TRBV30 to TRBJ1-1; 7 positions agree with TRBD1. Germline assignment: CDR1 GTSNPN and CDR2 SVGIG (reference sequence). This CDR3 has 13 residues. The V segment lost 2 bases and the J segment 6 bases; nucleotides outside the gene matches: 6. The CDR3 loop is CAWSPDRAPEAFF. In nucleotides, the CDR3 is TGTGCCTGGAGTCCCGACAGGGCCCCTGAAGCTTTCTTT.

The CDR3 DNA reads as TGTGCCAGCACGGGGGGCGGAGGCACTGAAGCTTTCTTT. As protein: CASTGGGGTEAFF. V usage is TRBV6-1 and J usage is TRBJ1-1; D is possibly TRBD1 (6 bases). With 7 bases removed from V and 4 bases from J, the gap between germline ends came to 13 bases. The CDR3 runs to 13 residues. Germline V CDR1 and CDR2: MNHNS, SASEGT.

The rearrangement joins TRBV5-6 to TRBJ1-6, with TRBD1 identical over 7 bases. The V and J ends lost 0 bases and 9 bases, in that order; junction bases with no gene match: 9. This CDR3 contains 16 residues. CDR1 SGHDT and CDR2 YYEEEE come from the germline V gene. The CDR3 region is CASSLAPTGESSPLHF. CDR3 nucleotide sequence: TGTGCCAGCAGCTTGGCGCCCACAGGGGAGAGTTCACCCCTCCACTTT.